A single T cell receptor beta chain is shown here with its context. Antigen unknown. This entry belongs to a study of cytomegalovirus exposure and HLA in healthy donors. Whole-study findings and limits: The classifier, whose performance was assessed in both the original and validation cohorts, reportedly diagnosed cytomegalovirus status with high specificity and sensitivity. CMV antigen specificity of three CMV-associated chains was confirmed in vitro.

These donors were members of the roughly 120-subject validation cohort, a group separate from the roughly 670-subject first cohort. This CDR3 is 16 amino acids long. The germline V gene has CDR1 SEHNR and CDR2 FQNEAQ (reference sequence). V was trimmed by 5 bases and J by 4 bases, leaving 15 bases between them. The repertoire was sequenced with immunoSEQ multiplex PCR; TCRdb's copy has only in-frame clones and lacks some. The table records 250,000 to 400,000 clones, 88% of them present only once. Sequences were obtained from PBMCs. The chain links TRBV7-9 to TRBJ2-6; D unclear. The receptor comes from a young man in good health and CMV-seronegative. CDR3 in DNA: TGTGCCAGCAGCATCCCGATGCGGTTGGGGGCCAACGTCCTGACTTTC. It encodes CASSIPMRLGANVLTF.